This T cell receptor (beta chain) emerged from a study of patients and donors after allogeneic stem cell transplantation. TCRdb called the RT-PCR reads again in MiXCR, with one record for every CDR3 protein. The sample includes some 160,000 distinct CDR3 sequences, approximately 24% seen only once; the top ten take 26%. Sequenced: blood, either unsorted or a sorted T cell fraction (not recorded which). This receptor was taken from a human donor who was either an allogeneic HSCT recipient or a stem cell or donor lymphocyte infusion donor (not recorded which). It is not recorded whose cells these are; they may come from a transplant donor.

The CDR3 loop reads CASSPLAGQGTNEQFF. The CDR3 coding sequence is TGTGCCAGCAGCCCGTTAGCGGGACAGGGTACCAATGAGCAGTTCTTC. The chain couples TRBV7-9 to TRBJ2-1; possible D gene TRBD1, 9 bases. V lost 5 bases to trimming and J lost 6 bases, with 20 bases between them. CDR1 SEHNR and CDR2 FQNEAQ come from the germline V gene (reference sequence). CDR3 length equals 16 residues.